Presented here are 27 T cell receptor beta chains from one specimen sequenced in a study of OX40 agonist ivuxolimab in advanced cancers. The assay was immunoSEQ multiplex PCR, and TCRdb's table has in-frame clones only and misses some. Found here are about 67,000 clones, more than 85% of them singletons; the top ten hold around 2.2%. The sequencing used CD4+ or CD8+ T cells sorted from blood, collected in a trial of the OX40 agonist ivuxolimab. The receptors originated from an adult with an advanced solid tumor such as melanoma, head and neck, liver or kidney cancer.

The chain employs TRBV5-1 and TRBJ2-1; 10 bases line up with TRBD2. Germline CDR1 is SGHRS and CDR2 is YFSETQ. Germline trimming cut 6 bases from V and 0 bases from J; bases unmatched to any gene: 6. CDR3 length equals 16 residues. CDR3 region: CASKKREGSSYNEQFF. CDR3 DNA: TGCGCCAGCAAAAAGCGGGAGGGAAGCTCCTACAATGAGCAGTTCTTC.

The V gene is TRBV7-2, the J gene TRBJ2-1, with D perhaps matching TRBD1 (5 bases). The CDR3 loop spans 15 amino acids. V lost 4 bases and J lost 3, with 13 bases in between. The germline V gene encodes CDR1 SGHTA and CDR2 FQGNSA. The DNA of the CDR3 is TGTGCCAGCAGCTCCTCGACAGTGGGCTACAATGAGCAGTTCTTC. This encodes CASSSSTVGYNEQFF.

V is TRBV11-3 and J is TRBJ2-1; TRBD2 is a possible D gene (6 bases). Germline V gene data show CDR1 as SGHNT and CDR2 as YENEEA. The CDR3 extends over 14 amino acids. The V end lost 1 base, the J end lost 8 bases, and 12 bases lay between the germline ends. The CDR3 loop reads CASSLVAGSHEQFF. The CDR3 DNA reads TGTGCCAGCAGCTTAGTTGCGGGAAGCCATGAGCAGTTCTTC.

Details on this clone: This same CDR3 is encoded by further DNA sequences in the sample. V usage is TRBV4-1 and J usage is TRBJ1-5, with 9 bases lining up with TRBD1. CDR3 length equals 15 residues. The ends lost 2 bases at V and 2 bases at J; junction bases unmatched: 1. Germline V gene sequence: CDR1 MGHRA, CDR2 YSYEKL. In DNA, the CDR3 is TGCGCCAGCAGCCAACGGACAGGGGGCAATCAGCCCCAGCATTTT. Its protein is CASSQRTGGNQPQHF.

The chain links TRBV11-2 to TRBJ2-1, with D possibly matching TRBD1 (5 bases). Trimming cost V 5 bases and J 0 bases, with 17 bases left between them. The CDR3 spans 17 residues. CDR1 SGHAT and CDR2 FQNNGV come from the germline V gene. The CDR3 is CASSHPWGASSYNEQFF. The CDR3 bases are TGTGCCAGCAGCCATCCATGGGGCGCCAGCTCCTACAATGAGCAGTTCTTC.

V is TRBV15 and J is TRBJ2-3; 8 nucleotides align to TRBD1. The V gene end was trimmed by 5 bases and the J gene end by 2 bases; junction bases not matched to a gene: 6. Germline CDR1 LNHNV, CDR2 YYDKDF (reference sequence). This CDR3 contains 15 residues. CDR3 amino acids: CATSPRTGFTDTQYF. For the CDR3, the DNA is TGTGCCACCAGCCCCCGGACAGGGTTCACAGATACGCAGTATTTT.

This clone was recorded only once. This chain connects TRBV5-1 to TRBJ2-1, with 7 positions matching TRBD2. CDR1 is SGHRS and CDR2 is YFSETQ in the germline V gene. This CDR3 contains 15 residues. V shed 3 bases, J shed 0 bases, and the junction held 3 bases outside the gene matches. The CDR3 coding sequence is TGCGCCAGCAGCTCTAGCGGAACCTCCTACAATGAGCAGTTCTTC. Amino acid sequence: CASSSSGTSYNEQFF.

The chain couples TRBV29-1 to TRBJ2-7, with D maybe TRBD2 (6 bases). Germline-derived CDR1 and CDR2 are SQVTM and ANQGSEA. V lost 4 bases and J 1 base, leaving 11 bases between the germline ends. This CDR3 contains 13 residues. This CDR3 is CSVGAGFSYEQYF. DNA for the CDR3: TGCAGCGTTGGCGCGGGATTTTCCTACGAGCAGTACTTC.

The rearrangement uses TRBV5-1 and TRBJ2-5, with D perhaps given as TRBD1 or TRBD2 (5 bases each). The CDR3 has 14 residues. With 0 bases removed from V and 4 bases from J, the gap between germline ends came to 10 bases. The germline CDR1 and CDR2 sequences are SGHRS and YFSETQ. The CDR3 loop reads CASSLEPGGETQYF. CDR3 nucleotide sequence: TGCGCCAGCAGCTTGGAACCTGGGGGAGAGACCCAGTACTTC. The full variable domain, with the rest looked up from reference TRBV5-1 and TRBJ2-5, is KAGVTQTPRYLIKTRGQQVTLSCSPISGHRSVSWYQQTPGQGLQFLFEYFSETQRNKGNFPGRFSGRQFSNSRSEMNVSTLELGDSALYLCASSLEPGGETQYFGPGTRLLVL.

V is TRBV9 and J is TRBJ2-3, with unresolved D. The CDR3 extends over 16 amino acids. The V and J ends lost 1 base and 2 bases respectively, with 14 bases between them. Germline V CDR1 and CDR2: SGDLS, YYNGEE. The CDR3 loop is CASSVKVWSLTDTQYF. Written as DNA, the CDR3 is TGTGCCAGCAGCGTAAAAGTGTGGTCCCTCACAGATACGCAGTATTTT.

The chain recombines TRBV10-1 with TRBJ1-1, with a tentative D call TRBD1 (5 bases). CDR3 length equals 18 residues. In germline, CDR1 is WNHNN, CDR2 SYGVQD (reference sequence). Trimming left V 4 bases short and J 2 bases short, with 23 bases between. CDR3 DNA sequence: TGCGCCAGCAGTGTTGCATTAGAAGGGCGAGGGGCTAACACTGAAGCTTTCTTT. It specifies CASSVALEGRGANTEAFF.

This chain joins TRBV19 and TRBJ1-2; tentative D call: TRBD1 (6 bases). The germline gives CDR1 LNHDA, CDR2 SQIVND (reference sequence). V gave up 10 bases and J gave up 3 bases, with 24 bases separating them. The CDR3 is made up of 16 amino acids. CDR3 sequence (DNA): TGTGCCACCAAAAGCTATTCGGGGGGGCTCGACTATGGCTACACCTTC. This gives the protein CATKSYSGGLDYGYTF.

This chain links TRBV5-1 with TRBJ1-1, with D possibly TRBD1 on 5 matching bases. Germline V gene sequence: CDR1 SGHRS, CDR2 YFSETQ. Trimming cost V 3 bases and J 11 bases, with 17 bases left between them. This CDR3 has 13 amino acids. CDR3 sequence: CASSSGEKGQAFF. Written as DNA, the CDR3 is TGCGCCAGCAGCTCGGGTGAGAAGGGGCAGGCTTTCTTT.

CDR3 in DNA: TGTGCCAGCACCCACCCGGACAGGGGTTACGAGCAGTACTTC. Encoded protein: CASTHPDRGYEQYF. The rearrangement joins TRBV6-5 to TRBJ2-7, with TRBD1 identical over 9 bases. Unmatched junction bases numbered 8, after V lost 7 bases and J lost 4 bases. The CDR3 is 14 amino acids. CDR1 MNHEY and CDR2 SVGAGI come from the germline V gene.

The chain has TRBV4-2 and TRBJ1-4, with TRBD1 matching 8 bases. In germline, CDR1 is LGHNA, CDR2 YNFKEQ. This CDR3 comprises 15 residues. Trimming cost V 3 bases and J 8 bases; bases outside gene matches: 8. The CDR3 nucleotides are TGTGCCAGCAGCCACCCGGACAGGGAAAGGGAAAAACTGTTTTTT. It translates to CASSHPDREREKLFF.

The chain is built from TRBV5-1 and TRBJ2-7, with D tentatively TRBD2 (6 bases). This CDR3 contains 15 residues. Germline lookup yields CDR1 SGHRS and CDR2 YFSETQ. Trimming took 0 bases from V and 5 from J, leaving 15 bases between them. The CDR3 DNA follows: TGCGCCAGCAGCTTGGACGGGAGATCTCCCGACGAGCAGTACTTC. Translating gives CASSLDGRSPDEQYF.

The chain recombines TRBV19 with TRBJ1-5; 7 bases match TRBD1. There are 15 residues in the CDR3. CDR1 is LNHDA, CDR2 SQIVND, per germline (reference sequence). With 4 bases clipped from V and 6 bases from J, the junction kept 9 bases outside the gene matches. This CDR3 reads CASSSAGGLGQPQHF. DNA for the CDR3: TGTGCCAGTAGTAGCGCAGGGGGGTTGGGTCAGCCCCAGCATTTT.

The chain combines TRBV27 with TRBJ2-5, with 7 bases identical to TRBD1. CDR1 and CDR2 (germline): MNHEY, SMNVEV (reference sequence). The ends lost 6 bases at V and 4 bases at J; junction bases unmatched: 5. The CDR3 runs 13 residues. This CDR3 reads CASRPTGRETQYF. In nucleotides, the CDR3 is TGTGCCAGCAGACCGACAGGGCGAGAGACCCAGTACTTC.

This clone was detected a few times. The gene calls are TRBV20-1 and TRBJ1-1; D is undetermined. Germline V gives CDR1 DFQATT, CDR2 SNEGSKA (reference sequence). This CDR3 has 11 amino acids. The CDR3 reads CRGFEDTEAFF. The CDR3 DNA follows: TGCAGGGGGTTTGAGGACACTGAAGCTTTCTTT.

The V gene is TRBV21-1, the J gene TRBJ2-5; the table's TRBD2 call for D was not verified on the DNA. TRBV21-1 is described as a pseudogene. The CDR3 runs 15 residues. The CDR3 loop is CASSSRTSFQETQYF. The CDR3 bases are TGTGCCAGCAGCTCACGGACTAGTTTCCAAGAGACCCAGTACTTC.

This chain connects TRBV15 to TRBJ2-3; no clear D gene. Trimming took 6 bases from V and 4 from J, leaving 11 bases between them. Germline CDR1 is LNHNV and CDR2 is YYDKDF (reference sequence). CDR3 length: 13 amino acids. CDR3 sequence (DNA): TGTGCCACCAGGTCGTCAGGAGCAGATACGCAGTATTTT. It is translated as CATRSSGADTQYF. The variable domain in full, with the rest retrieved from reference TRBV15 and TRBJ2-3, is DAMVIQNPRYQVTQFGKPVTLSCSQTLNHNVMYWYQQKSSQAPKLLFHYYDKDFNNEADTPDNFQSRRPNTSFCFLDIRSPGLGDTAMYLCATRSSGADTQYFGPGTRLTVL.

This clone was seen just once. The rearrangement uses TRBV28 and TRBJ1-2, with TRBD1 as a possible D gene (6 bases). In germline, CDR1 is MDHEN, CDR2 SYDVKM. The length of the CDR3 is 13 residues. V shed 3 bases and J shed 7 bases, with 12 bases lying between them. CDR3 protein: CASSFGGPGGYTF. The CDR3 coding sequence is TGTGCCAGCAGTTTTGGGGGGCCGGGTGGCTACACCTTC.

The rearrangement links TRBV28 to TRBJ1-1; TRBD1 matches 7 bases. This CDR3 contains 13 residues. From germline, CDR1 is MDHEN and CDR2 SYDVKM. V trimming: 8 bases; J trimming: 1 base; junction bases outside the gene matches: 4. This CDR3 is CASGQGGNTEAFF. The CDR3 bases are TGTGCCAGCGGCCAGGGGGGGAACACTGAAGCTTTCTTT.

This chain joins TRBV18 and TRBJ2-1; D unresolved. Germline CDR1 KGHSH, CDR2 LQKENI. V was pared by 0 bases and J by 7 bases, with 10 bases between. There are 14 residues in the CDR3. DNA of the CDR3: TGTGCCAGCTCACCACCGTCGGGTAGGAATGAGCAGTTCTTC. This gives the protein CASSPPSGRNEQFF.

A word on this clone: The identical CDR3 is also encoded by other nucleotide sequences in the sample. The chain carries TRBV7-2 and TRBJ2-7, with 10 bases matching TRBD2. Trimming cost V 1 base and J 3 bases; bases outside gene matches: 6. This CDR3 has 16 residues. CDR1 and CDR2 (germline): SGHTA, FQGNSA. DNA of the CDR3: TGTGCCAGCAGCTTAGAGGGCGCTAGCGGGAGCTACGAGCAGTACTTC. This gives the protein CASSLEGASGSYEQYF.

The J gene is TRBJ2-3, the V gene TRBV7-9, with D tentatively TRBD1 or TRBD2 (6 bases each). CDR3 length equals 17 residues. The V gene's germline CDR1 is SEHNR and CDR2 FQNEAQ (reference sequence). The germline V and J ends were trimmed by 3 bases and 4 bases, with 20 bases remaining between them. CDR3 residues: CASSFAFYPGAADTQYF. The CDR3, as DNA: TGTGCCAGCAGCTTCGCATTTTACCCGGGGGCAGCAGATACGCAGTATTTT.

This chain links TRBV5-1 with TRBJ2-5; D gene ambiguous. Germline V gene data show CDR1 as SGHRS and CDR2 as YFSETQ. The germline V and J ends were trimmed by 0 bases and 2 bases, with 14 bases remaining between them. This CDR3 has 16 amino acids. In DNA, the CDR3 is TGCGCCAGCAGCTTGGAAGGCAGGATGATACAAGAGACCCAGTACTTC. It is translated as CASSLEGRMIQETQYF.